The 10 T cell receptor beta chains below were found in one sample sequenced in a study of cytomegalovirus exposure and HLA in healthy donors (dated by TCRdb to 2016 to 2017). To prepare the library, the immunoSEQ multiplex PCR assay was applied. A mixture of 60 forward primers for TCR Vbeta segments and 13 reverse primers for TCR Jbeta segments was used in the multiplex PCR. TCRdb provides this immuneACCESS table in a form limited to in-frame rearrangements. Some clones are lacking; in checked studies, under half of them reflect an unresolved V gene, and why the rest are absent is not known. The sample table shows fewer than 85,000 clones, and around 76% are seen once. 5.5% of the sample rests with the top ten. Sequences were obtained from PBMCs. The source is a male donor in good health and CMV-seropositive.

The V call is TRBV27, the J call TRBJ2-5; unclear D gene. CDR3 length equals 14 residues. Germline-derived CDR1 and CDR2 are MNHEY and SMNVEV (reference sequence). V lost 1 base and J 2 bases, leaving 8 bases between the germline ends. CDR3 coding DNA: TGTGCCAGCAGTTTATTTGACACGCAAGAGACCCAGTACTTC. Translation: CASSLFDTQETQYF.

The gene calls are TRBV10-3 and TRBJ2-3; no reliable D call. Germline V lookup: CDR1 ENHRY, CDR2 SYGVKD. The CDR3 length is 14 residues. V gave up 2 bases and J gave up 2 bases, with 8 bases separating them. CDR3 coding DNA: TGTGCCATCAGTGAGCGAGTCTCCACAGATACGCAGTATTTT. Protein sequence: CAISERVSTDTQYF.

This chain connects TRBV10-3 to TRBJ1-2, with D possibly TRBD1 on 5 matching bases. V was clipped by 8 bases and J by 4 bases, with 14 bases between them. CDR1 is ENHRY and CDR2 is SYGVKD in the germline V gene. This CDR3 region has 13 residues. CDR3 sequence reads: CAIATEQVYGYTF. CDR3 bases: TGTGCCATCGCCACGGAACAGGTCTATGGCTACACCTTC.

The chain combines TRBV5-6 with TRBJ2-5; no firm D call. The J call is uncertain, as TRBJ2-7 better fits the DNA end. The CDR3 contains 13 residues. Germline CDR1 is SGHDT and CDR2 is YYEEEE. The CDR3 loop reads CASSSWWRHEQYF. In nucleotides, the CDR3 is TGTGCCAGCAGCTCGTGGTGGCGACACGAGCAGTACTTC.

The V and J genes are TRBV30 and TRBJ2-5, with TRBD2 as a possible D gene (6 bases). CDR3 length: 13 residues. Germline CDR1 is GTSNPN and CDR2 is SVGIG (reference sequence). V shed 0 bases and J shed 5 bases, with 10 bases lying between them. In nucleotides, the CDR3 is TGTGCCTGGAGTGTACTTGGAGGGGAGACCCAGTACTTC. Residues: CAWSVLGGETQYF.

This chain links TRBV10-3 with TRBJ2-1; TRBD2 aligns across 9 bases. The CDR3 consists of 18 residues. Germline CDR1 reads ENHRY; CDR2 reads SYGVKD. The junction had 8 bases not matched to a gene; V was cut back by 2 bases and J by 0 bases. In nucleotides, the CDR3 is TGTGCCATCAGTGAGAGGCTAGCGGGGCTCAGCTCCTACAATGAGCAGTTCTTC. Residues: CAISERLAGLSSYNEQFF.

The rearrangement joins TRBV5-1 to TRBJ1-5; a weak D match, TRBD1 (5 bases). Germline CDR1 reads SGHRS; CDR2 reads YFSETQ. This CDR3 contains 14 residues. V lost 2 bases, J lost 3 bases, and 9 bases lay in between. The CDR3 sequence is CASSFDSNNQPQHF. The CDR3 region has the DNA TGCGCCAGCAGCTTTGACAGTAACAATCAGCCCCAGCATTTT.

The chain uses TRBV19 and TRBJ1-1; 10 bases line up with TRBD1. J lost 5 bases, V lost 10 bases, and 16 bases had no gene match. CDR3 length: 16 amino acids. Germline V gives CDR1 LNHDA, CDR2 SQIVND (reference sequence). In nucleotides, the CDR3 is TGTGCCACCCGTCCCGGAGACAGGGGGCTTGGTACTGAAGCTTTCTTT. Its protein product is CATRPGDRGLGTEAFF.

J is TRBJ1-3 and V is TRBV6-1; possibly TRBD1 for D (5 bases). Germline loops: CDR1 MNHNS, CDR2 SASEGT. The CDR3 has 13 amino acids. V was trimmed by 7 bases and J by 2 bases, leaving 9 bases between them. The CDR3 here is CASTRRAGNTIYF. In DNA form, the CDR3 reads TGTGCCAGCACCCGCAGGGCTGGAAACACCATATATTTT.

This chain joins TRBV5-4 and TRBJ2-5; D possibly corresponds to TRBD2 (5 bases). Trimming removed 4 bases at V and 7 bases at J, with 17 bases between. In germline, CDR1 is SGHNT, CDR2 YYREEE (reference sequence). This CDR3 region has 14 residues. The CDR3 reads CASSGSGTEGTQYF. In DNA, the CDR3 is TGTGCCAGCAGCGGGTCCGGTACCGAGGGGACCCAGTACTTC.